The 3 T cell receptor beta chains below all came from one sample that was sequenced in a study of blood T cell repertoires in COVID-19. Using immunoSEQ multiplex PCR, the repertoire was profiled, and TCRdb retains in-frame clones only, with some absent. The sample lists under 300,000 clones, approximately 91% occurring once. The sequenced material came from PBMCs or T cells enriched from blood (not recorded which). These receptors came from a woman in her thirties or forties who had recovered from COVID-19.

The chain has TRBV5-1 and TRBJ1-2; no clear D gene. The V end lost 0 bases, the J end lost 8 bases, and 11 bases lay between the germline ends. Germline CDR1 reads SGHRS; CDR2 reads YFSETQ. The CDR3 is 13 amino acids. CDR3 nucleotides: TGCGCCAGCAGCTTGGGGGAGGGCTACGGCTACACCTTC. The encoded protein is CASSLGEGYGYTF.

This chain links TRBV6-5 with TRBJ2-5; 7 bases match TRBD1. The CDR3 sequence is 14 residues long. Germline lookup yields CDR1 MNHEY and CDR2 SVGAGI. Trimming took 5 bases from V and 3 from J; bases not matched to a gene: 6. CDR3 in amino acids: CASSHSGQEETQYF. CDR3 DNA: TGTGCCAGCAGTCACAGCGGACAGGAAGAGACCCAGTACTTC.

The rearrangement joins TRBV4-1 to TRBJ2-1; TRBD1 matches at 9 bases. The length of the CDR3 is 16 residues. Looked up from germline, CDR1 is MGHRA and CDR2 is YSYEKL. Trimming removed 3 bases from V and 7 bases from J; junction bases left unmatched: 10. The DNA for the CDR3 is TGCGCCAGCAGCCAGCCCGGGACAGGGTCCAGAAATGAGCAGTTCTTC. This sequence encodes CASSQPGTGSRNEQFF.